The 12 T cell receptor beta chains presented below share a single source sample, sequenced in a study of control samples from healthy donors and cancer patients. Sequencing used immunoSEQ multiplex PCR; TCRdb keeps in-frame clones, though not all of them. This table holds approximately 51,000 clones, approximately 80% found once. Sequencing used blood. The receptors here all came from a man between 65 and 85 years old in good health.

This chain connects TRBV6-6 to TRBJ2-5; maybe TRBD2 (5 bases). The germline V gene has CDR1 MNHNY and CDR2 SVGAGI (reference sequence). V gave up 5 bases and J gave up 2 bases, with 15 bases separating them. The CDR3 spans 15 residues. CDR3 sequence reads: CASSATWESQETQYF. The CDR3 DNA reads TGTGCCAGCAGTGCGACCTGGGAGTCTCAAGAGACCCAGTACTTC.

The chain carries TRBV28 and TRBJ1-5, with 10 bases matching TRBD1. CDR1 MDHEN and CDR2 SYDVKM come from the germline V gene. V lost 6 bases and J lost 4; bases outside the gene matches: 6. The CDR3 sequence is 15 residues long. This CDR3 is CASRRDRGSNQPQHF. The CDR3 DNA reads TGTGCCAGCAGGCGGGACAGGGGATCGAATCAGCCCCAGCATTTT. Variable domain in full (rest from reference TRBV28 and TRBJ1-5): DVKVTQSSRYLVKRTGEKVFLECVQDMDHENMFWYRQDPGLGLRLIYFSYDVKMKEKGDIPEGYSVSREKKERFSLILESASTNQTSMYLCASRRDRGSNQPQHFGDGTRLSIL.

The CDR3 sequence: CASSSKQGPGETQYF. The DNA for the CDR3 is TGTGCCAGCAGCTCTAAACAGGGGCCGGGGGAGACCCAGTACTTC. The rearrangement joins TRBV7-2 to TRBJ2-5; 7 positions match TRBD1. The CDR3 covers 15 residues. Trimming cost V 4 bases and J 5 bases; bases outside gene matches: 10. The germline gives CDR1 SGHTA, CDR2 FQGNSA. Looking up the rest from reference TRBV7-2 and TRBJ2-5 gives the full variable domain: GAGVSQSPSNKVTEKGKDVELRCDPISGHTALYWYRQSLGQGLEFLIYFQGNSAPDKSGLPSDRFSAERTGGSVSTLTIQRTQQEDSAVYLCASSSKQGPGETQYFGPGTRLLVL.

V and J are TRBV5-8 and TRBJ2-7, with TRBD1 matching 8 bases. Losses at the gene ends were 0 bases for V and 5 bases for J; bases not matched to a gene: 7. This CDR3 has 15 amino acids. CDR1 and CDR2 (germline): SGHTS, YDEGEE. CDR3 in DNA: TGTGCCAGCAGCTTGGGGACACACAGGGGGAACGAGCAGTACTTC. This encodes CASSLGTHRGNEQYF.

The rearrangement joins TRBV27 to TRBJ2-7, with D possibly being TRBD1 or TRBD2 (5 bases each). V was pared by 5 bases and J by 1 base, with 12 bases between. Germline lookup yields CDR1 MNHEY and CDR2 SMNVEV (reference sequence). The CDR3 loop spans 14 amino acids. This CDR3 is CASSTLGASYEQYF. The CDR3 DNA follows: TGTGCCAGCAGTACACTAGGGGCTTCCTACGAGCAGTACTTC.

This clone occurred a few times. This chain links TRBV12-3 or TRBV12-4 with TRBJ2-3; D ambiguous. V shed 3 bases and J shed 4 bases, with 8 bases lying between them. CDR3 size: 13 residues. CDR3 DNA sequence: TGTGCCAGCAGTTTGATGGGGTCAGATACGCAGTATTTT. Protein sequence: CASSLMGSDTQYF.

This clone was detected only a few times. The chain has TRBV5-5 and TRBJ2-3; no clear D. The V gene's germline CDR1 is SGHKS and CDR2 YYEKEE (reference sequence). The CDR3 sequence is 13 residues long. Trimming removed 1 base from V and 2 bases from J, with 5 bases in between. The CDR3, as DNA: TGTGCCAGCAGCTTGACATACACAGATACGCAGTATTTT. It specifies CASSLTYTDTQYF.

This chain uses TRBV12-3 or TRBV12-4 with TRBJ1-5; perhaps TRBD1 as D (6 bases). V was trimmed by 4 bases and J by 4 bases, leaving 8 bases between them. The CDR3 spans 13 residues. The CDR3 loop reads CASSYRENQPQHF. DNA for the CDR3: TGTGCCAGCAGTTACAGGGAGAATCAGCCCCAGCATTTT.

The CDR3 DNA reads TGTGCCAGTAGTATACAGATTCAGCACACTGAAGCTTTCTTT. Its protein is CASSIQIQHTEAFF. The rearrangement links TRBV19 to TRBJ1-1, with D unresolved. The germline V and J ends were trimmed by 2 bases and 3 bases, with 10 bases remaining between them. In germline, CDR1 is LNHDA, CDR2 SQIVND (reference sequence). The CDR3 extends over 14 amino acids.

The chain carries TRBV19 and TRBJ2-5; 8 bases align to TRBD2. The CDR3 has 14 residues. Trimming at V came to 1 base and at J to 5 bases, leaving 3 bases not matched to a gene. CDR1 LNHDA and CDR2 SQIVND come from the germline V gene (reference sequence). The CDR3 reads CASSIGGRWETQYF. The CDR3, as DNA: TGTGCCAGTAGTATAGGCGGGAGGTGGGAGACCCAGTACTTC.

The chain employs TRBV7-9 and TRBJ2-5; TRBD2 aligns across 7 bases. The J segment lost 5 bases and the V segment lost 5 bases, leaving 8 bases of the junction unmatched. CDR3 length equals 14 residues. Looked up from germline, CDR1 is SEHNR and CDR2 is FQNEAQ (reference sequence). The CDR3 spells CASSGTNLGETQYF. The CDR3 DNA is TGTGCCAGCAGCGGGACTAACCTGGGGGAGACCCAGTACTTC.

The chain joins TRBV9 to TRBJ2-5, with a possible D match to TRBD2 (7 bases). V lost 4 bases to trimming and J lost 3 bases, with 16 bases between them. The length of the CDR3 is 15 residues. Germline-derived CDR1 and CDR2 are SGDLS and YYNGEE. CDR3 nucleotide sequence: TGTGCCAGCAGCCATAGGGGGGCGGGAGAAGAGACCCAGTACTTC. Translated: CASSHRGAGEETQYF.